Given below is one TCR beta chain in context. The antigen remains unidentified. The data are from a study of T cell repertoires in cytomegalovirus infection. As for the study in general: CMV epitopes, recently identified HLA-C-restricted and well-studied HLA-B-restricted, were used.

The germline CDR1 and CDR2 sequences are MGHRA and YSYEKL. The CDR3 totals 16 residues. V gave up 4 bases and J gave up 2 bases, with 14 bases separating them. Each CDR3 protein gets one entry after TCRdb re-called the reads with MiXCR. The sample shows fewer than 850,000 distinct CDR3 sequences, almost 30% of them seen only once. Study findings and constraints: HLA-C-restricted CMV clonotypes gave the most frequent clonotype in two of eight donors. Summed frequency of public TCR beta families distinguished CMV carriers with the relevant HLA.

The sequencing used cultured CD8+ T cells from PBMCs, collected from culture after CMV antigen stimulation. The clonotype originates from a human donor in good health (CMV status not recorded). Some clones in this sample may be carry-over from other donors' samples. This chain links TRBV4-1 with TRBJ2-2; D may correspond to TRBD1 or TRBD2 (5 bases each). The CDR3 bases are TGCGCCAGCAGCCGCTATGGGGACCTAAACACCGGGGAGCTGTTTTTT. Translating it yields CASSRYGDLNTGELFF.